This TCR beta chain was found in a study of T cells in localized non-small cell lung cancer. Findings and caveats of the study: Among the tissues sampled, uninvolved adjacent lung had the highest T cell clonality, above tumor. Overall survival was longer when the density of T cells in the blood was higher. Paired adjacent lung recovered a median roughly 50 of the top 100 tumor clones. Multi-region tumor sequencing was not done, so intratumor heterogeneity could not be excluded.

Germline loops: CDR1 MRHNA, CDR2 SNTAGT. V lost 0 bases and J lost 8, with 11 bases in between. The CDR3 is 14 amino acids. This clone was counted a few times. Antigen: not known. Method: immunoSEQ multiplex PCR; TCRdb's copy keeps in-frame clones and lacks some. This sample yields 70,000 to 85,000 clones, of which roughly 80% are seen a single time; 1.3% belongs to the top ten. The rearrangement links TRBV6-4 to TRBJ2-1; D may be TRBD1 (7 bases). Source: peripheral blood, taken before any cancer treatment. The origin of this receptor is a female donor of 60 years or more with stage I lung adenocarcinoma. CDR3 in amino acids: CASSDSEGADEQFF. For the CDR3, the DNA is TGTGCCAGCAGTGACTCGGAGGGGGCGGATGAGCAGTTCTTC.